This T cell receptor (beta chain) was observed in a study of cytotoxic CD8 clonotypes in ibrutinib-treated CLL. At the level of the study: Per sample, productive templates averaged about 240,000 and productive rearrangements averaged about 100,000.

Measured with immunoSEQ multiplex PCR; TCRdb has only the in-frame clones, and not every one. The sample holds 150,000 or so clones, under 90% seen once. CDR1 is LNHDA and CDR2 is SQIVND in the germline V gene (reference sequence). Trimming took 5 bases from V and 5 from J, leaving 12 bases between them. This CDR3 is 13 amino acids long. The specimen was PBMCs, collected after 24 months of ibrutinib treatment. This TCR was recovered from a human donor with chronic lymphocytic leukemia. The V call is TRBV19, the J call TRBJ1-2, with a tentative D call TRBD1 (5 bases). CDR3 loop: CASSSGTWYGYTF. CDR3 sequence (DNA): TGTGCCAGTAGTTCTGGGACGTGGTATGGCTACACCTTC. The full variable domain, its missing parts supplied by reference TRBV19 and TRBJ1-2, is DGGITQSPKYLFRKEGQNVTLSCEQNLNHDAMYWYRQDPGQGLRLIYYSQIVNDFQKGDIAEGYSVSREKKESFPLTVTSAQKNPTAFYLCASSSGTWYGYTFGSGTRLTVV.